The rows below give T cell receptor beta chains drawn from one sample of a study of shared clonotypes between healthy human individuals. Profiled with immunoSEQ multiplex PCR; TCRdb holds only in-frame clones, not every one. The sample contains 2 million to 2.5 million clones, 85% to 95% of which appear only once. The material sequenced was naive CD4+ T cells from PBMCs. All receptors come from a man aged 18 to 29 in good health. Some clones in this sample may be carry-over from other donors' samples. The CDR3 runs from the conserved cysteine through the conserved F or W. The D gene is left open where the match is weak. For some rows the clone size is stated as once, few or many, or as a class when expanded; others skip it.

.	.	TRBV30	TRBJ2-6	TGTGCCTGGAGTGTACTGGGGGTCGGGGCCAACGTCCTGACTTTC	CAWSVLGVGANVLTF
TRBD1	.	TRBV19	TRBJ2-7	TGTGCCAGTAGTATTGGACAGGGACAGCAGTACTTC	CASSIGQGQQYF
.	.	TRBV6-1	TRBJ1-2	TGTGCCAGCAGGACAGAAAGGCGCTACACCTTC	CASRTERRYTF
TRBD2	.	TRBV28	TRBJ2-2	TGTGCCAGCAGGAGACTAGCGTTAACCGGGGAGCTGTTTTTT	CASRRLALTGELFF
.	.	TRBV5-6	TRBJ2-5	TGTGCCAGCAGCCGAACCCGCAACTTTGGGGAGACCCAGTACTTC	CASSRTRNFGETQYF
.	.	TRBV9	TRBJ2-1	TGTGCCAGCAGCGTAGCGACGTTCGATGAGCAGTTCTTC	CASSVATFDEQFF
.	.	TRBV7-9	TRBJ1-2	TGTGCCAGCAGCTCTTTGTGGGGGTATGCCGGCTACACCTTC	CASSSLWGYAGYTF
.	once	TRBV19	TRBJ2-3	TGTGCCAGTAGTATATCGGACCCTGGCACAGATACGCAGTATTTT	CASSISDPGTDTQYF
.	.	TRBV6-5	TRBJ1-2	TGTGCCAGCAGCACGGACCTAAGGAAAGACGGCTACACCTTC	CASSTDLRKDGYTF
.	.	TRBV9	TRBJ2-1	TGTGCCAGCAGCGAGGGTATCACGACCTACAATGAGCAGTTCTTC	CASSEGITTYNEQFF
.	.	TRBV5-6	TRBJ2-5	TGTGCCAGCAGCTTGGACGGGGGCGGGGAGACCCAGTACTTC	CASSLDGGGETQYF
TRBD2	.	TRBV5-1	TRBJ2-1	TGCGCCAGCAGCCCCCTCGCGGGAGATGAGCAGTTCTTC	CASSPLAGDEQFF
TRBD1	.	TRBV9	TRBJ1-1	TGTGCCAGCAGCCCCGAGGACAGGGCGAACACTGAAGCTTTCTTT	CASSPEDRANTEAFF
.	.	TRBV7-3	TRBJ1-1	TGTGCCAGCAGCTTAAATCCAGGGGCGAACACTGAAGCTTTCTTT	CASSLNPGANTEAFF
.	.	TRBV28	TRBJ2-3	TGTGCCAGCAGTTACGGGGGTGGCACAGATACGCAGTATTTT	CASSYGGGTDTQYF
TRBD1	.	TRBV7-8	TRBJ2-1	TGTGCCAGCAGCGCCGGGACAGAGTTACCATCCTACAATGAGCAGTTCTTC	CASSAGTELPSYNEQFF
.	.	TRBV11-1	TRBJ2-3	TGTGCCAGCAGCTGGCCTCGGGATTCCGAGACAGATACGCAGTATTTT	CASSWPRDSETDTQYF
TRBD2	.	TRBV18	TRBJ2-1	TGTGCCAGCTCACCACGATTGGCTAGCGGGAGCCTCTGGAATGAGCAGTTCTTC	CASSPRLASGSLWNEQFF
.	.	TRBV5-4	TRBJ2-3	TGTGCCAGCAGCCCCGGTTTGTTCGGCCCCAGCACAGATACGCAGTATTTT	CASSPGLFGPSTDTQYF
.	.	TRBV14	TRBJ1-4	TGTGCCAGCAGCCCCCATTGGGGCCCTTCGATCGAAAAACTGTTTTTT	CASSPHWGPSIEKLFF
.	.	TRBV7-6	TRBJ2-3	TGTGCCAGCAGGCCGGGACGTACAGATACGCAGTATTTT	CASRPGRTDTQYF
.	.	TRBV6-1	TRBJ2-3	TGTGCCAGCAGTGAAGCAGTGGGAGACCCAGATACGCAGTATTTT	CASSEAVGDPDTQYF
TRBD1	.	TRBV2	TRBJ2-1	TGTGCCAGCAGTTACGACAGGGTCCCCTACAATGAGCAGTTCTTC	CASSYDRVPYNEQFF
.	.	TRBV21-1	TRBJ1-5	TGTGCCAGCAGCAAAAGCAGGGAGGATGGTCAGCCCCAGCATTTT	CASSKSREDGQPQHF
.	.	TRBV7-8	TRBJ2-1	TGTGCCAGCAGCTTAAGCCGCCGAGCGGAATCCTACAATGAGCAGTTCTTC	CASSLSRRAESYNEQFF
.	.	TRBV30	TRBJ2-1	TGTGCCTGGAATGGCCAGTCCTACAATGAGCAGTTCTTC	CAWNGQSYNEQFF
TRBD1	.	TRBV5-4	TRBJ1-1	TGTGCCAGCAGCTTGGGTACAGGGGTAAACACTGAAGCTTTCTTT	CASSLGTGVNTEAFF
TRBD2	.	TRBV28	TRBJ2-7	TGTGCCAGCAGTCCCCCTTCACTAGCGGGAGATCCCTACGAGCAGTACTTC	CASSPPSLAGDPYEQYF
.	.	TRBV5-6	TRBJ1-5	TGTGCCAGCAGCCAACGGGGGTTCCATAGCAATCAGCCCCAGCATTTT	CASSQRGFHSNQPQHF
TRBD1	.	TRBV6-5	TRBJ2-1	TGTGCCAGCAGGTCTACAGGGGGGATAACCAATGAGCAGTTCTTC	CASRSTGGITNEQFF
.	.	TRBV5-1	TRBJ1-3	TGCGCCAGCAGCTTCTCACAAGGCTCCTCTGGAAACACCATATATTTT	CASSFSQGSSGNTIYF
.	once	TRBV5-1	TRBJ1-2	TGCGCCAGCAGCTCCGGGGTTGACTATGGCTACACCTTC	CASSSGVDYGYTF
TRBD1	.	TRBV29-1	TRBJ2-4	TGCAGCGTTGGCCTTGATCATCGGACAGGGGCAAGCGCCGGGGCCAAAAACATTCAGTACTTC	CSVGLDHRTGASAGAKNIQYF
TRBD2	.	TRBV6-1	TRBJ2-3	TGTGCCAGCAGTGACCGAGGGACTAGCGGGACAAGCACAGATACGCAGTATTTT	CASSDRGTSGTSTDTQYF
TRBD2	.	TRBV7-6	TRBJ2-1	TGTGCCAGCAGCTTAGTACAGGGACTAGCTGGGGATGAGCAGTTCTTC	CASSLVQGLAGDEQFF
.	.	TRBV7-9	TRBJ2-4	TGTGCCAGCAGCCCAGGGGGGCAGGGGCGAAACATTCAGTACTTC	CASSPGGQGRNIQYF
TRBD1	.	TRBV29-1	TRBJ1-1	TGCAGCGTTGTCGGGACAGGGGGCGCCGAGGACACTGAAGCTTTCTTT	CSVVGTGGAEDTEAFF
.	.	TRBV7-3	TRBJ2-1	TGTGCCAGCAGCTTAAGGCCGGAGCGGCACTCCTACAATGAGCAGTTCTTC	CASSLRPERHSYNEQFF
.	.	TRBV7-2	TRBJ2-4	TGTGCCAGCAGGCTCAGTAGCGGAAACATTCAGTACTTC	CASRLSSGNIQYF
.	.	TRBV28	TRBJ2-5	TGTGCCAGCAGTCTTAGCGGGAACAGGGGGCGGGAGACCCAGTACTTC	CASSLSGNRGRETQYF
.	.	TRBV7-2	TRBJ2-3	TGTGCCAGCAGCTTAGTGGGCAGTGCTAGCACAGATACGCAGTATTTT	CASSLVGSASTDTQYF
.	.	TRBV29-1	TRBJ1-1	TGCAGCGTTGTTCGGCCTTTGAACACTGAAGCTTTCTTT	CSVVRPLNTEAFF
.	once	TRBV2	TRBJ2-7	TGTGCCAGCACGATCCTCTCCACCTACGAGCAGTACTTC	CASTILSTYEQYF
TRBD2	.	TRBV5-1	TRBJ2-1	TGCGCCAGCAGTCTAGCGGGAAGACCCAATGAGCAGTTCTTC	CASSLAGRPNEQFF
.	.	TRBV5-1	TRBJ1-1	TGCGCCAGCAGCTTGGAGGTATTCTACACTGAAGCTTTCTTT	CASSLEVFYTEAFF
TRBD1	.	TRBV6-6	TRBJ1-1	TGTGCCAGCAGTTCGACGACAGGGGTTACTGAAGCTTTCTTT	CASSSTTGVTEAFF
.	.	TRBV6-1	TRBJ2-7	TGTGCCAGCAGTGAAACGGGGGGCACTATCTACGAGCAGTACTTC	CASSETGGTIYEQYF
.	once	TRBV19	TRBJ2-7	TGTGCCAGTACCGGAAGGACGGGCCAAACCTCCTACGAGCAGTACTTC	CASTGRTGQTSYEQYF
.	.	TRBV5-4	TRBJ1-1	TGTGCCAGCAGCTTGAGGAAGAGCGGGAACACTGAAGCTTTCTTT	CASSLRKSGNTEAFF